This T cell receptor (beta chain) was recovered during a study of cytomegalovirus exposure and HLA in healthy donors. In the study overall: When 350 to 500 donors were genotyped, about 86% of them were found to fall in the Caucasian-associated ancestry cluster.

PCR used 60 Vbeta primers and 13 Jbeta primers. Libraries were prepared by immunoSEQ multiplex PCR; TCRdb keeps only in-frame clonotypes and omits some of them. The table records some 130,000 clones, roughly 80% of them present only once. The CDR3 runs 17 residues. With 4 bases removed from V and 0 bases from J, the gap between germline ends came to 16 bases. CDR1 and CDR2 from the germline V gene are SGHVS and FQNEAQ. As for this clone: Its specificity is not known.

Findings of the study overall: DRB1 had the most TCR associations and HLA-C the fewest, a later analysis found, with rates varying by HLA locus.

Sequenced sample: PBMCs. The sequence was obtained from a man aged 25-45 years in good health and CMV-seronegative. The chain employs TRBV7-8 and TRBJ2-4, with D unresolved. CDR3 in amino acids: CASSSIRGTLAKNIQYF. The CDR3 bases are TGTGCCAGCAGCTCGATACGCGGCACGCTAGCCAAAAACATTCAGTACTTC.